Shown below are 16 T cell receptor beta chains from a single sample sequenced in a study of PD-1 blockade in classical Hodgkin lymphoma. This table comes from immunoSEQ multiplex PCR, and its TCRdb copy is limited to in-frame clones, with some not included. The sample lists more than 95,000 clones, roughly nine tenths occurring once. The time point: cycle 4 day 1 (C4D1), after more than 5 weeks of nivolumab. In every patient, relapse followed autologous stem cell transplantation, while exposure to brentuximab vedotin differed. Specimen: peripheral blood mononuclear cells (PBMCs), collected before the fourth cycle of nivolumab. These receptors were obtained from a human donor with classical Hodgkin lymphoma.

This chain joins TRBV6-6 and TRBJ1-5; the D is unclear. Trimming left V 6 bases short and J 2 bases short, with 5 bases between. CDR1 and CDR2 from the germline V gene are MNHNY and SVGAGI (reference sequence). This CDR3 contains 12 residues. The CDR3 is CASRGGNQPQHF. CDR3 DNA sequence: TGTGCCAGCAGAGGTGGCAATCAGCCCCAGCATTTT.

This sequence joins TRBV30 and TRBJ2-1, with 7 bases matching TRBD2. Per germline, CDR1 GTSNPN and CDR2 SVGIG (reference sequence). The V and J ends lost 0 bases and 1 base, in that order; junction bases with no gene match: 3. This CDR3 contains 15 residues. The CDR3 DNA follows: TGTGCCTGGAGTGTTAGCGGGCTGTCCTACAATGAGCAGTTCTTC. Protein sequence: CAWSVSGLSYNEQFF. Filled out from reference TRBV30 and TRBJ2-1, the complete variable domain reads SQTIHQWPATLVQPVGSPLSLECTVEGTSNPNLYWYRQAAGRGLQLLFYSVGIGQISSEVPQNLSASRPQDRQFILSSKKLLLSDSGFYLCAWSVSGLSYNEQFFGPGTRLTVL.

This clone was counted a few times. CDR3 coding DNA: TGTGCCAGCTCACGGCTGGGAGCGGGAGAGTTCGAAGAGACCCAGTACTTC. Protein product: CASSRLGAGEFEETQYF. This chain links TRBV18 with TRBJ2-5; 8 bases align to TRBD2. CDR1 and CDR2 from the germline V gene are KGHSH and LQKENI. After removal of 4 bases from V and 3 bases from J, the junction contained 13 bases not matched to a gene. The CDR3 is 17 amino acids.

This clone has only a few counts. As DNA, the CDR3 is TGTGCCAGCAGCTGGGGACAGGCCTATGGCTACACCTTC. This gives the protein CASSWGQAYGYTF. V is TRBV7-2 and J is TRBJ1-2, with 8 nucleotides matching TRBD1. This CDR3 is built from 13 residues. Trimming took 4 bases from V and 4 from J; bases not matched to a gene: 2. Germline values: CDR1 SGHTA, CDR2 FQGNSA. The full variable domain, its missing parts supplied by reference TRBV7-2 and TRBJ1-2, is GAGVSQSPSNKVTEKGKDVELRCDPISGHTALYWYRQSLGQGLEFLIYFQGNSAPDKSGLPSDRFSAERTGGSVSTLTIQRTQQEDSAVYLCASSWGQAYGYTFGSGTRLTVV.

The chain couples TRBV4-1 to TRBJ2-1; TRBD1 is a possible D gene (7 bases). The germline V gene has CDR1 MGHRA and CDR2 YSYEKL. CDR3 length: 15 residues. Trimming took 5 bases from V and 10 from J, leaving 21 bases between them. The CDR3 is CASSSRSDGGGEQFF. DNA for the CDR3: TGCGCCAGCAGCTCCCGCTCCGACGGAGGGGGCGAGCAGTTCTTC.

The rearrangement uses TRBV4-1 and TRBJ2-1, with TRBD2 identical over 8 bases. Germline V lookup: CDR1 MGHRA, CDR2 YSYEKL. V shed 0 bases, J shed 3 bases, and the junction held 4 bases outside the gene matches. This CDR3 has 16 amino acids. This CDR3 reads CASSQDRGRFYNEQFF. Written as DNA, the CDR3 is TGCGCCAGCAGCCAAGATCGCGGGAGGTTCTACAATGAGCAGTTCTTC.

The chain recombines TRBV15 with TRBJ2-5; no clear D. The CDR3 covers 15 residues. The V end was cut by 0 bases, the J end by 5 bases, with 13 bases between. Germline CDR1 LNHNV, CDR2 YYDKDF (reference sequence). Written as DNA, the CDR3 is TGTGCCACCAGCAGAGATAGGTGGGGTCCGGAGACCCAGTACTTC. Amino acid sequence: CATSRDRWGPETQYF.

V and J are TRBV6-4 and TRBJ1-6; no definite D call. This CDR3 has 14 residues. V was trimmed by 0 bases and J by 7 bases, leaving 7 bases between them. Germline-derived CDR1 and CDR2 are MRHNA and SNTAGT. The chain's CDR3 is CASSDSWKNSPLHF. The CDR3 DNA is TGTGCCAGCAGTGACTCCTGGAAGAATTCACCCCTCCACTTT.

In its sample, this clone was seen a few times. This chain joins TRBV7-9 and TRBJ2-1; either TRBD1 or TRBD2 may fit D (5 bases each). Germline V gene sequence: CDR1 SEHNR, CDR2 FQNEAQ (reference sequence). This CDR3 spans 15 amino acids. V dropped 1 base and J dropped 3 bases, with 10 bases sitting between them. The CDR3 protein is CASSLGRGSYNEQFF. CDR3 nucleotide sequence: TGTGCCAGCAGCTTAGGCCGGGGCAGCTACAATGAGCAGTTCTTC.

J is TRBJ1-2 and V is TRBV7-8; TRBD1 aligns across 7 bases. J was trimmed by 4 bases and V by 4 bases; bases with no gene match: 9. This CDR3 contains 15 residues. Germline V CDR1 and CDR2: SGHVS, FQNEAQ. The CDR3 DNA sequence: TGTGCCAGCAGCTCCTCGGGACAGAATATCTATGGCTACACCTTC. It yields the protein CASSSSGQNIYGYTF.

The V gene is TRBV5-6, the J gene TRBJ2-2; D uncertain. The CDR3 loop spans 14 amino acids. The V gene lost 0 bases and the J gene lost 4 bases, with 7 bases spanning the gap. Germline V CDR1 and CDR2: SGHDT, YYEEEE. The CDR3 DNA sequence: TGTGCCAGCAGCTTGGAATGGATCACCGGGGAGCTGTTTTTT. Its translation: CASSLEWITGELFF.

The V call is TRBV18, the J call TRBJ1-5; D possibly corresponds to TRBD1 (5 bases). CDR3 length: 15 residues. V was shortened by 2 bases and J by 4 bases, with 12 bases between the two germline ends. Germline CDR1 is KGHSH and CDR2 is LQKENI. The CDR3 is CASSPTRAANQPQHF. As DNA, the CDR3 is TGTGCCAGCTCACCAACCAGGGCGGCGAATCAGCCCCAGCATTTT.

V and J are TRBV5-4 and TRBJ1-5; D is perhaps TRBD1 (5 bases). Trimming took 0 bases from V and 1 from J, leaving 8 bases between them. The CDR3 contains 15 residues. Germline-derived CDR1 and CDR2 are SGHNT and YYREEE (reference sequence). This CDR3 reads CASSLGGVSNQPQHF. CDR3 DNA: TGTGCCAGCAGCTTGGGGGGGGTGAGCAATCAGCCCCAGCATTTT.

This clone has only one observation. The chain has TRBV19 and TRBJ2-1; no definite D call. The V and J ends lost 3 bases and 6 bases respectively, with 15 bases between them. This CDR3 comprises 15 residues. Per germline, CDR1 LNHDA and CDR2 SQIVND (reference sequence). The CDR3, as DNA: TGTGCCAGTAGTATTAACAGCGTTGCTGTCAATGAGCAGTTCTTC. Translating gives CASSINSVAVNEQFF.

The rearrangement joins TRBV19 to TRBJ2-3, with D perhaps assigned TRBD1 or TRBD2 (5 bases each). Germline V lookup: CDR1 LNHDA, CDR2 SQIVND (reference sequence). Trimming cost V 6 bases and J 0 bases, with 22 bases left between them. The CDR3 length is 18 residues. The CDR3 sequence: CASSLTGNRWLSTDTQYF. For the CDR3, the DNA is TGTGCCAGTAGCCTAACGGGGAACAGGTGGTTGAGCACAGATACGCAGTATTTT.

The CDR3 sequence: CASSLGQMNTEAFF. CDR3 nucleotide sequence: TGTGCCAGCAGCTTGGGACAGATGAACACTGAAGCTTTCTTT. The chain links TRBV5-4 to TRBJ1-1; D possibly corresponds to TRBD1 (5 bases). Germline CDR1 reads SGHNT; CDR2 reads YYREEE (reference sequence). The CDR3 spans 14 residues. With 0 bases removed from V and 0 bases from J, the gap between germline ends came to 6 bases.